Listed below are T cell receptor beta chains from one sample, sequenced in a study of CD8 T cell repertoires and HIV-1 epitope variants. Data came from immunoSEQ multiplex PCR; TCRdb stores just in-frame clones and leaves some out. The table includes about 95,000 clones, 60% to 80% detected once. Material for sequencing was uncultured baseline CD8+ T cells from peripheral blood mononuclear cells (PBMCs). The origin of the receptors is a male donor with HIV. Each CDR3 is given with its conserved first and last residue. Fields, in order: clone size, J gene, D gene, V gene, CDR3 DNA, CDR3 protein. A D gene is named only where the DNA matches it firmly. Clone sizes are given selectively: once, few, many, or a class where the clone is expanded.

abundance: NA
j_gene: TRBJ2-7
d_gene: NA
v_gene: TRBV7-2
CDR3nt: TGTGCCAGCAGCCAGGTAGCGGACAACCACGAGCAGTACTTC
CDR3aa: CASSQVADNHEQYF

abundance: NA
j_gene: TRBJ2-1
d_gene: NA
v_gene: TRBV6-5
CDR3nt: TGTGCCAGCGGTGCCTACAATGAGCAGTTCTTC
CDR3aa: CASGAYNEQFF

abundance: NA
j_gene: TRBJ1-6
d_gene: NA
v_gene: TRBV14
CDR3nt: TGTGCCAGCAGCCAAGGTGCGCTATTTAATTCACCCCTCCACTTT
CDR3aa: CASSQGALFNSPLHF

abundance: NA
j_gene: TRBJ2-5
d_gene: TRBD1
v_gene: TRBV28
CDR3nt: TGTGCCAGCAGCTCCTCCGGACAGGGTACAAAGACCCAGTACTTC
CDR3aa: CASSSSGQGTKTQYF

abundance: NA
j_gene: TRBJ1-2
d_gene: NA
v_gene: TRBV4-3
CDR3nt: TGCGCCAGCAGCCAAGATCGGAGGAGGGGGGGCTATGGCTACACCTTC
CDR3aa: CASSQDRRRGGYGYTF

abundance: NA
j_gene: TRBJ2-2
d_gene: TRBD2
v_gene: TRBV29-1
CDR3nt: TGCAGCGTTGTCGGGGGGGCGGGTTCGAACACCGGGGAGCTGTTTTTT
CDR3aa: CSVVGGAGSNTGELFF

abundance: NA
j_gene: TRBJ2-3
d_gene: NA
v_gene: TRBV15
CDR3nt: TGTGCCACCAGCACCTACAGGGAGACAGATACGCAGTATTTT
CDR3aa: CATSTYRETDTQYF

abundance: few
j_gene: TRBJ2-7
d_gene: NA
v_gene: TRBV7-8
CDR3nt: TGTGCCAGCAGCTCAGGGACCTCCTCCTACGAGCAGTACTTC
CDR3aa: CASSSGTSSYEQYF

abundance: NA
j_gene: TRBJ1-5
d_gene: TRBD1
v_gene: TRBV7-9
CDR3nt: TGTGCCAGCAGCTTATATGGGCGAAAGGACAGGGAGGGCAATCAGCCCCAGCATTTT
CDR3aa: CASSLYGRKDREGNQPQHF

abundance: NA
j_gene: TRBJ2-7
d_gene: NA
v_gene: TRBV14
CDR3nt: TGTGCCAGCTCCGGGTGGGGGTCAAAGAACGAGCAGTACTTC
CDR3aa: CASSGWGSKNEQYF

abundance: NA
j_gene: TRBJ2-3
d_gene: NA
v_gene: TRBV9
CDR3nt: TGTGCCAGCAGCCCTCTGGGTGTCCAGGCCGATACGCAGTATTTT
CDR3aa: CASSPLGVQADTQYF

abundance: few
j_gene: TRBJ2-2
d_gene: NA
v_gene: TRBV19
CDR3nt: TGTGCCAGTAGCGTGACAGGGAACACCGGGGAGCTGTTTTTT
CDR3aa: CASSVTGNTGELFF

abundance: NA
j_gene: TRBJ2-5
d_gene: NA
v_gene: TRBV4-1
CDR3nt: TGCGCCAGCAGCCGAGGGTACGGGGGGACACGAGAGACCCAGTACTTC
CDR3aa: CASSRGYGGTRETQYF

abundance: once
j_gene: TRBJ1-2
d_gene: TRBD1
v_gene: TRBV30
CDR3nt: TGTGCCTGGAGTCATCCAGGGACAGGGGGAATATACACCTTC
CDR3aa: CAWSHPGTGGIYTF

abundance: once
j_gene: TRBJ1-2
d_gene: NA
v_gene: TRBV28
CDR3nt: TGTGCCAGCAGTTTATTGGCGGGTAACTATGGCTACACCTTC
CDR3aa: CASSLLAGNYGYTF

abundance: NA
j_gene: TRBJ2-7
d_gene: NA
v_gene: TRBV19
CDR3nt: NA
CDR3aa: CASTSAGFWYF

abundance: NA
j_gene: TRBJ2-5
d_gene: TRBD2
v_gene: TRBV28
CDR3nt: TGTGCCAGCAGCCCGGCTAGCGGGGGCCAAGAGACCCAGTACTTC
CDR3aa: CASSPASGGQETQYF

abundance: NA
j_gene: TRBJ2-5
d_gene: TRBD1
v_gene: TRBV5-6
CDR3nt: TGTGCCAGCAGCTTGAGGGGGCGGACAGGGGTCGAGACCCAGTACTTC
CDR3aa: CASSLRGRTGVETQYF

abundance: once
j_gene: TRBJ1-4
d_gene: NA
v_gene: TRBV25-1
CDR3nt: TGTGCCAGTGGGGCGGACACTAATGAAAAACTGTTTTTT
CDR3aa: CASGADTNEKLFF

abundance: NA
j_gene: TRBJ2-3
d_gene: NA
v_gene: TRBV30
CDR3nt: TGTGCCTGGAGCAGGGGGGTCACAGATACGCAGTATTTT
CDR3aa: CAWSRGVTDTQYF

abundance: NA
j_gene: TRBJ2-2
d_gene: NA
v_gene: TRBV27
CDR3nt: TGTGCCAGCAGTACCATAAACACCGGGGAGCTGTTTTTT
CDR3aa: CASSTINTGELFF

abundance: NA
j_gene: TRBJ2-1
d_gene: TRBD2
v_gene: TRBV6-1
CDR3nt: TGTGCCAGCAGTTCGGGACTAGAAGTTGCTGAGCAGTTCTTC
CDR3aa: CASSSGLEVAEQFF

abundance: NA
j_gene: TRBJ2-7
d_gene: NA
v_gene: TRBV25-1
CDR3nt: TGTGCCAGCAGTGAATATCCTAAATACGAGCAGTACTTC
CDR3aa: CASSEYPKYEQYF

abundance: NA
j_gene: TRBJ2-7
d_gene: TRBD2
v_gene: TRBV7-2
CDR3nt: TGTGCCAGCAGCTCGAGGACTAGCGGGGCCTACGAGCAGTACTTC
CDR3aa: CASSSRTSGAYEQYF

abundance: NA
j_gene: TRBJ1-5
d_gene: NA
v_gene: TRBV2
CDR3nt: TGTGCCAGCAGACCGGGACGGTATAGCAATCAGCCCCAGCATTTT
CDR3aa: CASRPGRYSNQPQHF

abundance: NA
j_gene: TRBJ1-1
d_gene: NA
v_gene: TRBV20-1
CDR3nt: TGCAGTGCTCCCGGGCCCACGGGAGCTTTCTTT
CDR3aa: CSAPGPTGAFF

abundance: NA
j_gene: TRBJ2-7
d_gene: NA
v_gene: TRBV18
CDR3nt: NA
CDR3aa: CASSRRAGTGVDEQYF

abundance: NA
j_gene: TRBJ1-3
d_gene: TRBD1
v_gene: TRBV6-1
CDR3nt: TGTGCCAGCAGCATAGGGACAGGCTCTGGAAACACCATATATTTT
CDR3aa: CASSIGTGSGNTIYF

abundance: NA
j_gene: TRBJ2-5
d_gene: NA
v_gene: TRBV28
CDR3nt: TGTGCCAGCAGTTTACAGGGGCTGGATCGAAAGACCCAGTACTTC
CDR3aa: CASSLQGLDRKTQYF

abundance: NA
j_gene: TRBJ1-5
d_gene: NA
v_gene: TRBV6-5
CDR3nt: TGTGCCAGCAGTTACTCGAATAGCAATCAGCCCCAGCATTTT
CDR3aa: CASSYSNSNQPQHF

abundance: NA
j_gene: TRBJ2-7
d_gene: NA
v_gene: TRBV7-9
CDR3nt: TGTGCCAGCAGCTTAGCGGGGCTTGGTGCAGAGCAGTACTTC
CDR3aa: CASSLAGLGAEQYF

abundance: NA
j_gene: TRBJ2-7
d_gene: NA
v_gene: TRBV2
CDR3nt: TGTGCCAGCGCCCCCGGGGGTTCCTACGAGCAGTACTTC
CDR3aa: CASAPGGSYEQYF

abundance: NA
j_gene: TRBJ1-5
d_gene: TRBD1
v_gene: TRBV6-1
CDR3nt: TGTGCCAGCAGCTGGACAGGGGCGTTCAATCAGCCCCAGCATTTT
CDR3aa: CASSWTGAFNQPQHF

abundance: NA
j_gene: TRBJ2-1
d_gene: TRBD2
v_gene: TRBV7-2
CDR3nt: TGTGCCAGCAGCGCTAGCACTGGGGGAGGGCCCTCTGACAATGAGCAGTTCTTC
CDR3aa: CASSASTGGGPSDNEQFF

abundance: NA
j_gene: TRBJ2-1
d_gene: NA
v_gene: TRBV29-1
CDR3nt: TGCAGCGGGGGACCCCCGCAGTTCTTC
CDR3aa: CSGGPPQFF

abundance: NA
j_gene: TRBJ1-2
d_gene: NA
v_gene: TRBV14
CDR3nt: TGTGCCAGCAGCCATTGGGTGGGCCTCGGGGGCTACACCTTC
CDR3aa: CASSHWVGLGGYTF

abundance: once
j_gene: TRBJ2-3
d_gene: NA
v_gene: TRBV28
CDR3nt: TGTGCCAGCAGTTTATCGTCGAGCGCACAATTCACAGATACGCAGTATTTT
CDR3aa: CASSLSSSAQFTDTQYF

abundance: few
j_gene: TRBJ1-2
d_gene: NA
v_gene: TRBV28
CDR3nt: TGTGCCAGCAGTTTGCCGGGAGAGAACTATGGCTACACCTTC
CDR3aa: CASSLPGENYGYTF